This T cell receptor (beta chain) emerged from a study of shared clonotypes between healthy human individuals. Study at large: The donor pool was made up of a couple of women and three men aged 18 to 49. The study's findings and limits: The sole specimen, blood, was sampled, and tissue repertoires likely differ. Donors were few, which limited the genetic and exposure-history diversity represented.

Germline V gene sequence: CDR1 LGHNA, CDR2 YNFKEQ. The CDR3 runs to 14 residues. V lost 1 base and J 5 bases, leaving 10 bases between the germline ends. Sequenced by immunoSEQ multiplex PCR; TCRdb stores in-frame clones only, minus some. This repertoire shows 1.4 million or so clones, approximately 98.5% found once; its top ten account for about 0.35%. Details on this clone: What it binds is unknown.

The donors were adults (healthy and HIV-negative) with no recent acute infections or vaccinations. The sequencing sample was made of naive CD4+ T cells sorted from blood. The subset was: CD45RA+ positively selected. The rearrangement joins TRBV4-2 to TRBJ2-3; D unclear. The sequence was collected from a man aged 25 to 45 in good health. Here the CDR3 reads CASSQVPAVDTQYF. CDR3 DNA sequence: TGTGCCAGCAGCCAAGTCCCCGCGGTAGATACGCAGTATTTT.